The rows below give T cell receptor beta chains drawn from one sample of a study of blood T cell repertoires in COVID-19. TCRdb keeps only in-frame clones here, not all; method: immunoSEQ multiplex PCR. Of about 56,000 clones listed, 84% are singletons. The sample comprised peripheral blood. The receptor source for this set is a woman over 75 with acute or convalescent COVID-19. CDR3s include the opening cysteine and the closing phenylalanine or tryptophan. The order of the fields is clone size, V gene, D gene, J gene, CDR3 protein, CDR3 DNA. D genes are given only for firm matches. Size is omitted from some rows. Given values are once, few, many or a class for expanded clones.

.	TRBV6-5	.	TRBJ1-6	CASSKNSFGSPLHF	TGTGCCAGCAGCAAGAATAGTTTCGGGTCACCCCTCCACTTT
.	TRBV3-1/TRBV3-2	.	TRBJ1-2	CASSPGVGTGYGYTF	TGTGCCAGCAGCCCCGGAGTCGGAACCGGATATGGCTACACCTTC
.	TRBV6-1	.	TRBJ1-3	CASSEDEYSSGNTIYF	TGTGCCAGCAGTGAAGACGAGTACAGCTCTGGAAACACCATATATTTT
.	TRBV29-1	.	TRBJ1-5	CSVRQGFNQPQHF	TGCAGCGTTCGGCAGGGGTTCAATCAGCCCCAGCATTTT
.	TRBV19	TRBD1	TRBJ2-5	CASSTRPGTGETETQYF	TGTGCCAGTAGTACCCGTCCGGGGACAGGGGAAACGGAGACCCAGTACTTC
few	TRBV21-1	.	TRBJ1-2	CASSKAGPSAF	TGTGCCAGCAGCAAAGCTGGGCCTTCAGCCTTC
few	TRBV11-3	.	TRBJ1-1	CASSPRAGNTEAFF	TGTGCCAGCAGCCCCCGAGCGGGGAACACTGAAGCTTTCTTT
.	TRBV27	TRBD1	TRBJ2-3	CASSTGQANTDTQYF	TGTGCCAGCAGTACAGGACAGGCTAACACAGATACGCAGTATTTT
.	TRBV10-1	TRBD2	TRBJ2-3	CASSDGGARTDTQYF	TGCGCCAGCAGTGACGGGGGGGCCCGCACAGATACGCAGTATTTT
.	TRBV3-1/TRBV3-2	TRBD1	TRBJ1-2	CASSQDGQGAYGYTF	TGTGCCAGCAGCCAAGACGGACAGGGGGCGTACGGCTACACCTTC
.	TRBV7-2	.	TRBJ1-4	CASSLTESTNEKLFF	TGTGCCAGCAGCTTAACGGAGTCAACTAATGAAAAACTGTTTTTT
.	TRBV7-9	.	TRBJ1-2	CASSLVAEEGYTF	TGTGCCAGCAGCTTAGTGGCAGAGGAGGGCTACACCTTC
.	TRBV2	TRBD1	TRBJ2-7	CASRGQGSGHEQYF	TGTGCCAGCAGAGGACAGGGATCGGGCCACGAGCAGTACTTC
few	TRBV5-8	.	TRBJ1-1	CASSLVGRSHEAFF	TGTGCCAGCAGCTTGGTGGGCAGAAGTCATGAAGCTTTCTTT
once	TRBV2	.	TRBJ1-5	CASSRSEIYQPQHF	TGTGCCAGCAGCCGATCGGAGATTTATCAGCCCCAGCATTTT
.	TRBV9	.	TRBJ2-1	CASSVTSGYSYNEQFF	TGTGCCAGCAGCGTGACGAGCGGCTACTCCTACAATGAGCAGTTCTTC
once	TRBV5-4	TRBD1	TRBJ1-3	CASSLGTGYSGNTIYF	TGTGCCAGCAGCTTGGGGACAGGGTACTCTGGAAACACCATATATTTT
.	TRBV6-6	TRBD2	TRBJ2-7	CASSRDYNYEQYF	TGTGCCAGCAGCCGGGACTACAACTACGAGCAGTACTTC
.	TRBV7-9	.	TRBJ2-1	CASSLTGDTYNEQFF	TGTGCCAGCAGCTTAACGGGGGATACCTACAATGAGCAGTTCTTC
.	TRBV2	TRBD1	TRBJ1-6	CASSRQGWSYNSPLHF	TGTGCCAGCAGTAGACAGGGTTGGTCCTATAATTCACCCCTCCACTTT
once	TRBV5-1	.	TRBJ2-2	CASSLSAPNTGELFF	TGCGCCAGCAGCTTGTCCGCGCCTAACACCGGGGAGCTGTTTTTT
.	TRBV7-2	TRBD1	TRBJ2-2	CASSFAGTGNTGELFF	TGTGCCAGCAGCTTCGCCGGGACAGGGAACACCGGGGAGCTGTTTTTT
.	TRBV7-9	TRBD2	TRBJ2-3	CASSLGVGLGGIDTQYF	TGTGCCAGCAGCTTAGGGGTAGGACTAGGAGGTATAGATACGCAGTATTTT
.	TRBV19	.	TRBJ1-6	CASSMTGVSSPLHF	TGTGCCAGTAGTATGACCGGGGTGAGTTCACCCCTCCACTTT
once	TRBV5-1	TRBD2	TRBJ2-1	CASEGGGAYNEQFF	TGCGCCTCCGAGGGCGGGGGGGCCTACAATGAGCAGTTCTTC
.	TRBV4-2	TRBD2	TRBJ2-1	CASSQEKSGGAYEQFF	TGTGCCAGCAGCCAAGAAAAGAGCGGGGGGGCATATGAGCAGTTCTTC
.	TRBV19	.	TRBJ2-3	CASSTTRQSDTQYF	TGTGCCAGTAGTACCACCCGACAGTCAGATACGCAGTATTTT
.	TRBV6-5	.	TRBJ2-3	CASKLSGADTQYF	TGTGCCAGCAAGCTATCAGGGGCAGATACGCAGTATTTT
.	TRBV24-1	.	TRBJ2-7	CATSDDGPEIYEQYF	TGTGCCACCAGTGATGATGGGCCCGAGATCTACGAGCAGTACTTC
.	TRBV4-1	.	TRBJ1-5	CASSRESYSNQPQHF	TGCGCCAGCAGTCGAGAGAGTTATAGCAATCAGCCCCAGCATTTT
.	TRBV5-1	TRBD1	TRBJ2-7	CASSWGQNPYEQYF	TGCGCCAGCAGCTGGGGACAGAATCCCTACGAGCAGTACTTC
.	TRBV7-9	.	TRBJ1-6	CASSFGGISNSPLHF	TGTGCCAGCAGCTTCGGGGGGATAAGTAATTCACCCCTCCACTTT
.	TRBV24-1	TRBD1	TRBJ2-1	CATSDPPPGTGKKGYNEQFF	TGTGCCACCAGTGATCCCCCCCCCGGGACAGGAAAGAAGGGGTACAATGAGCAGTTCTTC
.	TRBV12-3/TRBV12-4	.	TRBJ2-7	CASSLYAGNEQYF	TGTGCCAGCAGTTTATATGCAGGAAACGAGCAGTACTTC
.	TRBV18	TRBD2	TRBJ2-5	CASSPWAGGQETQYF	TGTGCCAGCTCACCATGGGCGGGGGGCCAAGAGACCCAGTACTTC
once	TRBV6-5	TRBD1	TRBJ1-2	CASRQTGEDGYTF	TGTGCCAGCAGGCAGACAGGGGAAGATGGCTACACCTTC
.	TRBV6-5	.	TRBJ2-1	CASRQGDSYNEQFF	TGTGCCAGCAGGCAGGGTGACTCCTACAATGAGCAGTTCTTC
.	TRBV5-5	.	TRBJ2-7	CASSGYSYEQYF	TGTGCCAGCAGCGGGTACAGTTACGAGCAGTACTTC
.	TRBV6-5	TRBD1	TRBJ1-1	CASDTGGGGTEAFF	TGTGCCAGTGATACAGGGGGCGGCGGCACTGAAGCTTTCTTT
.	TRBV5-1	.	TRBJ1-5	CASSLAGSEPQHF	TGCGCCAGCAGCTTGGCTGGGAGTGAGCCCCAGCATTTT
few	TRBV7-2	TRBD1	TRBJ1-1	CASSSGTGVMTEAFF	TGTGCCAGCAGCTCCGGGACAGGGGTAATGACTGAAGCTTTCTTT